The clone carrying this T cell receptor beta chain was counted many times. People with hyperthyroidism were aged 18 to 65 and newly diagnosed, under 2 months' duration. The study excluded patients with other autoimmune diseases, uncontrolled infections, pregnancy or lactation. Thyroid ultrasound, orbital computed tomography, TRAb, serum thyroxine and clinical symptoms formed the basis of diagnosis. As the starting material, over 9 ml of fresh peripheral blood yielded the PBMCs. CDR1 is SGHRS and CDR2 is YFSETQ in the germline V gene. The length of the CDR3 is 15 residues. V lost 4 bases, J lost 5 bases, and 11 bases stayed unmatched. Amplified TCR beta CDR3 regions were obtained using RNA transcripts as template. RT-PCR in the first round used HTBI primers; a second-round multiplex PCR followed. One entry per CDR3 protein, called by TCRdb with MiXCR from the multiplex PCR reads. This table has about 420,000 distinct CDR3 sequences, 20% to 25% appearing once.

This sample stems from a study of Graves' ophthalmopathy and Graves' hyperthyroidism. The TCR was taken from a woman between 18 and 29 years old with stable Graves' hyperthyroidism. The chain links TRBV5-1 to TRBJ2-7, with 8 positions matching TRBD2. The sample taken for sequencing was peripheral blood. The CDR3 bases are TGCGCCAGCAGCCTGGCCCGGCGGGAGGTAGACGAGCAGTACTTC. It codes for CASSLARREVDEQYF.